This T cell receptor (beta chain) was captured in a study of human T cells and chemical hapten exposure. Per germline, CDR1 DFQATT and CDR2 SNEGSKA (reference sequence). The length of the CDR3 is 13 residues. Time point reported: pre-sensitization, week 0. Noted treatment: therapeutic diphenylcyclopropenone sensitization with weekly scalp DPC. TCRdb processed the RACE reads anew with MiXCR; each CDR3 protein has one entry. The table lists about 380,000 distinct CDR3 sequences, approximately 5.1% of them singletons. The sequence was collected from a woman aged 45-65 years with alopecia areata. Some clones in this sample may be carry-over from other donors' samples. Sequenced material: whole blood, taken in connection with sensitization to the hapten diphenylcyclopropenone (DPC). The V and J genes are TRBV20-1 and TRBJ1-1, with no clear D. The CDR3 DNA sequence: TGCAGCGGGAGGTCGCCGTTGAACACTGAAGCTTTCTTT. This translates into CSGRSPLNTEAFF.